This T cell receptor beta chain was obtained from a study of blood T cells in healthy people across ages. Points from the study as a whole: Those diversity estimates obtained from one million T cells were thought to be underestimates. Among long-lived donors, naive CD4+ cells were more numerous and diversity higher than in aged donors. As naive T cell percentage varied, TCR beta diversity correlated strongly with it.

The CDR3 contains 12 residues. CDR1 and CDR2 (germline): DFQATT, SNEGSKA (reference sequence). Trimming took off 3 bases at V and 0 bases at J, with 5 bases between the two ends. With regard to this clonotype: Its antigen is still unknown.

Every donor gave about 9 milliliters of peripheral blood. PCR was performed a second time for roughly 7 to 12 cycles using a sample-barcoded 5' primer and a J-beta primer mix. TCRdb redid the calling of the 5' RACE reads with MiXCR, one entry per CDR3 protein. The table has 550,000 to 700,000 distinct CDR3 sequences, approximately 25% seen once. The receptor comes from a woman in her seventies in good health. Specimen: blood. The V gene is TRBV20-1, the J gene TRBJ2-5, with D hard to call. The CDR3: CSASHYQETQYF. CDR3 bases: TGCAGTGCTAGCCACTACCAAGAGACCCAGTACTTC.